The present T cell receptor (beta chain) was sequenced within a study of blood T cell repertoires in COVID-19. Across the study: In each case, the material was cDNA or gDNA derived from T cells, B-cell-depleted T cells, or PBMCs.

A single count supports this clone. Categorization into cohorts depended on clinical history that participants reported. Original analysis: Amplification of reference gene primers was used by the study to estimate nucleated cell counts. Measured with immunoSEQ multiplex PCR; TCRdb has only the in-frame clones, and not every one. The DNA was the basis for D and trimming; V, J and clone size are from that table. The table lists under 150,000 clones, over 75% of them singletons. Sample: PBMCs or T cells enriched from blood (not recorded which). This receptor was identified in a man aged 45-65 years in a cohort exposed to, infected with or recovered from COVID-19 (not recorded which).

Here the CDR3 reads CASSTKSSGMSTDTQYF. The DNA of the CDR3 is TGTGCCAGTAGTACAAAATCTAGCGGGATGAGCACAGATACGCAGTATTTT. The chain uses TRBV19 and TRBJ2-3; TRBD2 agrees at 9 bases. In germline, CDR1 is LNHDA, CDR2 SQIVND (reference sequence). The ends lost 4 bases at V and 0 bases at J; junction bases unmatched: 8. The CDR3 length is 17 residues. Full variable domain (remainder filled in from reference TRBV19 and TRBJ2-3): DGGITQSPKYLFRKEGQNVTLSCEQNLNHDAMYWYRQDPGQGLRLIYYSQIVNDFQKGDIAEGYSVSREKKESFPLTVTSAQKNPTAFYLCASSTKSSGMSTDTQYFGPGTRLTVL.